This T cell receptor beta chain was retrieved from a study of blood T cell repertoires in COVID-19. Sequenced by immunoSEQ multiplex PCR; TCRdb stores in-frame clones only, minus some. The sample has around 250,000 clones, over 75% seen once. Germline CDR1 and CDR2: MDHEN and SYDVKM. This CDR3 spans 15 amino acids. V was shortened by 3 bases and J by 8 bases, with 14 bases between the two germline ends. The source material was PBMCs or T cells enriched from blood (not recorded which). This receptor was taken from a man younger than 35 who had recovered from COVID-19. The J gene is TRBJ1-6, the V gene TRBV28; no clear D. The CDR3 loop reads CASSLQLPGYSPLHF. The CDR3 nucleotides read TGTGCCAGCAGTTTGCAACTCCCGGGGTATTCACCCCTCCACTTT.